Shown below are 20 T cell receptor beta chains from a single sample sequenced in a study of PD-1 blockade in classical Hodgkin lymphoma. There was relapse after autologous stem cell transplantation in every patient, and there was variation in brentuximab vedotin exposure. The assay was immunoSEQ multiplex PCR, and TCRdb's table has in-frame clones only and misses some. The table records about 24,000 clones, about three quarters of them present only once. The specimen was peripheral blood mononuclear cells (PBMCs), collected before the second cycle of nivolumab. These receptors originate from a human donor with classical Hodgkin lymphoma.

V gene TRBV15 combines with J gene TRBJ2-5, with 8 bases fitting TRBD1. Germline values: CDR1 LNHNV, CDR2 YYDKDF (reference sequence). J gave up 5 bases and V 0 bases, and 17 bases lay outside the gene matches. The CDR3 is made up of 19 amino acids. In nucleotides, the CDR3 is TGTGCCACCAGCAGAGATTTAAGTCCTACAGGGGGGCCGGTGGAGACCCAGTACTTC. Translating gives CATSRDLSPTGGPVETQYF.

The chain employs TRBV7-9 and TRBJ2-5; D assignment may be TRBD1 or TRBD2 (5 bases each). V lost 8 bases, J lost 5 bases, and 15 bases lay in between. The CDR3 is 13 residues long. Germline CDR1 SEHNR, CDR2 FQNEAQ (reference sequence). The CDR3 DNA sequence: TGTGCCAGCGCTGGGGGACCTGGGGAGACCCAGTACTTC. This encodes CASAGGPGETQYF. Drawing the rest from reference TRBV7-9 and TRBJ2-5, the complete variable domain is DTGVSQNPRHKITKRGQNVTFRCDPISEHNRLYWYRQTLGQGPEFLTYFQNEAQLEKSRLLSDRFSAERPKGSFSTLEIQRTEQGDSAMYLCASAGGPGETQYFGPGTRLLVL.

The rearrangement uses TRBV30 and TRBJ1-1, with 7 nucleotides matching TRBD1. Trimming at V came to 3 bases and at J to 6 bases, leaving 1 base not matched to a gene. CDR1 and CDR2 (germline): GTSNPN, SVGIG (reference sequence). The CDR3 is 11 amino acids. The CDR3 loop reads CAWSQGAEAFF. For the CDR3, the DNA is TGTGCCTGGAGCCAGGGGGCTGAAGCTTTCTTT.

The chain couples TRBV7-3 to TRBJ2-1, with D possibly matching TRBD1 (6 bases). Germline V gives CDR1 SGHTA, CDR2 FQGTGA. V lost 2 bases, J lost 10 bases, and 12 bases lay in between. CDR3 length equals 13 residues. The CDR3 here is CASSLQGQGEQFF. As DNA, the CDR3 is TGTGCCAGCAGCTTACAGGGCCAGGGGGAGCAGTTCTTC.

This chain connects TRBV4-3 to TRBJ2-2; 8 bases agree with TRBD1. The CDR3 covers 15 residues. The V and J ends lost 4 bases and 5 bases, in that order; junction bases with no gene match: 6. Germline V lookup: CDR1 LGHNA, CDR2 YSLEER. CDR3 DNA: TGCGCCAGCAGCCCTGGACAGGGAAGAACCGGGGAGCTGTTTTTT. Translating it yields CASSPGQGRTGELFF.

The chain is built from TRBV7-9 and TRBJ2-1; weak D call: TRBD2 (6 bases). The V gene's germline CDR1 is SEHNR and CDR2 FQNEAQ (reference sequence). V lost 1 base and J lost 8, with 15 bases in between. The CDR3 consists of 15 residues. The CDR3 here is CASSLERVMMDEQFF. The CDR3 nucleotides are TGTGCCAGCAGCTTAGAGCGGGTCATGATGGATGAGCAGTTCTTC.

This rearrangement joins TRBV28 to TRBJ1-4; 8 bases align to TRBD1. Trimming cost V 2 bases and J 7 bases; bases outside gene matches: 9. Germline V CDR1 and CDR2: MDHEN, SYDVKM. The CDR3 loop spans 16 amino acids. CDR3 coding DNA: TGTGCCAGCAGTTTACAGGGGGCCAGTATAAGTGAAAAACTGTTTTTT. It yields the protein CASSLQGASISEKLFF.

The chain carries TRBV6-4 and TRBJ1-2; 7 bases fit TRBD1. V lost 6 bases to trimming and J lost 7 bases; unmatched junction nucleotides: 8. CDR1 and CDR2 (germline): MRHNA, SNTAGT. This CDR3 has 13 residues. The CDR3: CASRNDRAGGYTF. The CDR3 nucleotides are TGTGCCAGCAGGAATGACAGGGCCGGTGGCTACACCTTC.

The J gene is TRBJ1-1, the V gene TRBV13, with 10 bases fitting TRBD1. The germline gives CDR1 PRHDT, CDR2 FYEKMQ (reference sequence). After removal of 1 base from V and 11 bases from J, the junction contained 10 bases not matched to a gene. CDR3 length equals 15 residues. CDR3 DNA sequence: TGTGCCAGCAGCTTAGCTGGGACAGGGGATGGGGGGGCTTTCTTT. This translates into CASSLAGTGDGGAFF.

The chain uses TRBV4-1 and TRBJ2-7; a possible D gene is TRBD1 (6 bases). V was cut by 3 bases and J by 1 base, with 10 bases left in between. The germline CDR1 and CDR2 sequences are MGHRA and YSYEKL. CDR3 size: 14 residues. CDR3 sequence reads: CASSHRTESYEQYF. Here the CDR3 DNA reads TGCGCCAGCAGCCACCGGACAGAGTCCTACGAGCAGTACTTC.

CDR3 DNA: TGTGCCAGCAGCCCTCTAGGACTTGCAACTAATGAAAAACTGTTTTTT. This gives the protein CASSPLGLATNEKLFF. The rearrangement links TRBV28 to TRBJ1-4; D ambiguous. Deletions cut 6 bases from V and 0 bases from J, with 14 bases between. The germline gives CDR1 MDHEN, CDR2 SYDVKM. The CDR3 is made up of 16 amino acids.

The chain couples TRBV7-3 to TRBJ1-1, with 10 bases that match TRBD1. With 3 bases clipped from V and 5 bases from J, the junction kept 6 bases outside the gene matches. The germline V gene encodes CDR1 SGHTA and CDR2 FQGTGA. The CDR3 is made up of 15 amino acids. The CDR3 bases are TGTGCCAGCAGCTTGGGTGGGACAGGGGTGACTGAAGCTTTCTTT. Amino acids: CASSLGGTGVTEAFF.

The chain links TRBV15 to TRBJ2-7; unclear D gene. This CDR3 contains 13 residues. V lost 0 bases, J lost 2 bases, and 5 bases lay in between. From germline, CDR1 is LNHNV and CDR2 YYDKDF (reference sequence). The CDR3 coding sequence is TGTGCCACCAGCAGAGACAGGACCTACGAGCAGTACTTC. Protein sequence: CATSRDRTYEQYF.

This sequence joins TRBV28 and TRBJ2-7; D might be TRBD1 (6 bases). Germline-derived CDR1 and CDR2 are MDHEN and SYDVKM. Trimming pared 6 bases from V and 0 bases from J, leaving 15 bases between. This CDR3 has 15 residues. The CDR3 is CASSLLSTGSYEQYF. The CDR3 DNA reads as TGTGCCAGCAGCCTATTGTCGACAGGCTCCTACGAGCAGTACTTC.

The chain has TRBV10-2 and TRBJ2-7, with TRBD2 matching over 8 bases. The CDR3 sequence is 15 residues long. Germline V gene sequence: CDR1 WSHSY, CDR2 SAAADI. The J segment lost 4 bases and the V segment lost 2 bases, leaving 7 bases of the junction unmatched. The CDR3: CASSEPGLGRYEQYF. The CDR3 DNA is TGCGCCAGCAGTGAGCCGGGACTAGGGAGGTACGAGCAGTACTTC.

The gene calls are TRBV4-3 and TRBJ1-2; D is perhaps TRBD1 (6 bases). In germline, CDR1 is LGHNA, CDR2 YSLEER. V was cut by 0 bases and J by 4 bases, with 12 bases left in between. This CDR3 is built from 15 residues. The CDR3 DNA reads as TGCGCCAGCAGCCAAGATTCGGGGGGCTTCTATGGCTACACCTTC. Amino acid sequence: CASSQDSGGFYGYTF.

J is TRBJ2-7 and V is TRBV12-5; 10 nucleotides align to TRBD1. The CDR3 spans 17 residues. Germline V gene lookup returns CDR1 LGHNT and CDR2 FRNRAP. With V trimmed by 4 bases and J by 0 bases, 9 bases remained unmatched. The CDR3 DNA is TGTGCTAGTGGTTCCACCTTCGGGGACAGGGGCTCCTACGAGCAGTACTTC. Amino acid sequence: CASGSTFGDRGSYEQYF.

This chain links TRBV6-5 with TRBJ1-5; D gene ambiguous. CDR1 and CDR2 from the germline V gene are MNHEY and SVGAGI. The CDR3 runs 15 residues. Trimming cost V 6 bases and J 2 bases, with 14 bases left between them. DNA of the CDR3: TGTGCCAGCAGCCTAGGGAGTGAAGGCAATCAGCCCCAGCATTTT. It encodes CASSLGSEGNQPQHF.

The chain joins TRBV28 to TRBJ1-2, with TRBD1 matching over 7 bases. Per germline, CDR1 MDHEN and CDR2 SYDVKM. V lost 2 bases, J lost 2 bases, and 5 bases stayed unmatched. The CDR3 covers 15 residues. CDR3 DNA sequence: TGTGCCAGCAGTTTAGGGCAGGGGGACAACTATGGCTACACCTTC. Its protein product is CASSLGQGDNYGYTF.

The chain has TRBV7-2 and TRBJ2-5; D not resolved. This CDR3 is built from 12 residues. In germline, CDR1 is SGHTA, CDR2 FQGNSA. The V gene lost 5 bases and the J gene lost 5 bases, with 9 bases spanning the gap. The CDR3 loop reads CASSVLRETQYF. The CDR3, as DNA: TGTGCCAGCAGCGTCTTACGGGAGACCCAGTACTTC.